A selection of T cell receptor beta chains follows, all from one sample in a study of cytomegalovirus exposure and HLA in healthy donors. Produced via immunoSEQ multiplex PCR; TCRdb's table is partial and in-frame only. The table includes roughly 180,000 clones, 84% detected once. Material for sequencing was PBMCs. The receptors stem from a boy between 10 and 17 years old in good health and CMV-seronegative. Each CDR3 is given with its conserved first and last residue. The D gene is left open where the match is weak. For some rows the clone size is stated as once, few or many, or as a class when expanded; others skip it.

d_gene	j_gene	v_gene	abundance	CDR3aa	CDR3nt
TRBD1	TRBJ1-2	TRBV9	.	CASSVGQGAGGYTF	TGTGCCAGCAGCGTCGGACAGGGGGCAGGGGGCTACACCTTC
.	TRBJ1-1	TRBV6-1	few	CASIDRSDRLNTEAFF	TGTGCCAGCATTGATAGGTCCGACAGGCTGAACACTGAAGCTTTCTTT
.	TRBJ1-5	TRBV20-1	.	CSATLDQPQHF	TGCAGTGCTACCCTAGATCAGCCCCAGCATTTT
.	TRBJ2-3	TRBV28	.	CASSLSGSDTQYF	TGTGCCAGCAGTTTGTCAGGGTCGGATACGCAGTATTTT
TRBD1	TRBJ2-7	TRBV29-1	few	CSVLGGQGADEQYF	TGCAGCGTTTTAGGGGGACAGGGGGCTGACGAGCAGTACTTC
TRBD1	TRBJ2-7	TRBV7-6	.	CASSPRQGLGSSYEQYF	TGTGCCAGCAGCCCCCGACAGGGGCTAGGGAGCTCCTACGAGCAGTACTTC
TRBD2	TRBJ2-3	TRBV27	.	CASVGARLAGDTQYF	TGTGCCAGCGTCGGAGCTCGGCTAGCGGGTGATACGCAGTATTTT
TRBD2	TRBJ2-1	TRBV18	.	CASSHFLRTSGYNEQFF	TGTGCCAGCTCACATTTTCTCAGGACTAGCGGCTACAATGAGCAGTTCTTC
.	TRBJ1-1	TRBV30	.	CAWSSDRFGQAFF	TGTGCCTGGAGCTCTGACAGGTTTGGCCAAGCTTTCTTT
TRBD2	TRBJ2-3	TRBV5-1	.	CASSSGGGSYTQYF	TGCGCCAGCAGCTCGGGGGGGGGCTCGTATACGCAGTATTTT
.	TRBJ1-3	TRBV10-3	.	CAISELASGNTIYF	TGTGCCATCAGTGAGTTGGCATCTGGAAACACCATATATTTT
.	TRBJ2-3	TRBV7-2	.	CASSEGGGEGDTQYF	TGTGCCAGCAGCGAAGGGGGAGGGGAGGGAGATACGCAGTATTTT
.	TRBJ2-1	TRBV7-9	.	CASTRDSYNEQFF	TGTGCCAGCACCCGCGACTCCTACAATGAGCAGTTCTTC
.	TRBJ1-5	TRBV4-1	.	CASSRRWGINLAQHF	TGCGCCAGCAGCCGGAGGTGGGGTATTAATTTGGCCCAGCATTTT
.	TRBJ1-1	TRBV6-1	.	CASSPDTEAFF	TGTGCCAGCAGTCCCGACACTGAAGCTTTCTTT
.	TRBJ1-2	TRBV7-9	few	CASSLARSLYYGYTF	TGTGCCAGCAGCTTAGCGCGGAGCCTGTACTATGGCTACACCTTC
.	TRBJ2-3	TRBV4-1	.	CASSQARAPDTQYF	TGCGCCAGCAGCCAAGCGCGGGCCCCAGATACGCAGTATTTT